This passage covers 25 T cell receptor beta chains from one sample sequenced in a study of blood T cell repertoires in COVID-19 (dated by TCRdb to 2018 to 2020). Receptors were amplified or captured by the immunoSEQ multiplex PCR assay. Sourced from immuneACCESS, this table was stored by TCRdb with only in-frame sequences that have V and J called. A share of the clones is absent; for the studies checked, an unresolved V gene accounts for under half, and the remainder has no known explanation. The sample data list about 260,000 clones, and about 82% of these were observed just once. 2% to 2.5% of the sample is held by the ten biggest clonotypes. The material sequenced was PBMCs or T cells enriched from blood (not recorded which). The receptors were sampled from a woman aged 50 to 65 who had recovered from COVID-19.

This clone has a single count. The sample contains more than one DNA sequence encoding this CDR3. This chain joins TRBV28 and TRBJ2-7; no definite D call. V lost 4 bases and J lost 3, with 4 bases in between. This CDR3 has 11 amino acids. Germline CDR1 MDHEN, CDR2 SYDVKM. The CDR3 protein is CASSSGYEQYF. The CDR3 DNA reads TGTGCCAGCAGTTCCGGCTACGAGCAGTACTTC.

This chain connects TRBV28 to TRBJ1-5; 8 positions match TRBD1. Germline assignment: CDR1 MDHEN and CDR2 SYDVKM. The CDR3 covers 16 residues. Trimming took 5 bases from V and 4 from J; bases not matched to a gene: 10. CDR3 in amino acids: CASSEFPDRANQPQHF. In nucleotides, the CDR3 is TGTGCCAGCAGTGAATTCCCGGACAGGGCTAATCAGCCCCAGCATTTT.

The rearrangement uses TRBV28 and TRBJ1-5; D is uncertain. The CDR3 spans 16 residues. Germline CDR1 and CDR2: MDHEN and SYDVKM. Trimming took off 3 bases at V and 4 bases at J, with 16 bases between the two ends. CDR3 sequence reads: CASSFWGSGGNQPQHF. The CDR3 DNA sequence: TGTGCCAGCAGTTTCTGGGGAAGTGGAGGAAATCAGCCCCAGCATTTT.

The chain combines TRBV6-4 with TRBJ1-6; D is perhaps TRBD1 (6 bases). Germline lookup yields CDR1 MRHNA and CDR2 SNTAGT. This CDR3 has 17 residues. Trimming cost V 2 bases and J 0 bases, with 11 bases left between them. The CDR3 here is CASSDGQTYSYNSPLHF. The CDR3 nucleotides are TGTGCCAGCAGTGACGGACAGACCTACTCCTATAATTCACCCCTCCACTTT.

The chain recombines TRBV7-8 with TRBJ1-2, with no clear D. The germline V gene has CDR1 SGHVS and CDR2 FQNEAQ. This CDR3 comprises 15 residues. V lost 5 bases, J lost 2 bases, and 15 bases lay in between. In DNA, the CDR3 is TGTGCCAGCAGCCACGCGGAGTTACCCAACTATGGCTACACCTTC. Translated, it gives CASSHAELPNYGYTF.

This sequence joins TRBV6-5 and TRBJ2-7; 8 positions match TRBD2. CDR3 size: 13 residues. The germline gives CDR1 MNHEY, CDR2 SVGAGI. The ends lost 8 bases at V and 6 bases at J; junction bases unmatched: 9. For the CDR3, the DNA is TGTGCCAGCTCCCGGACTAGCCGGGGCGAGCAGTACTTC. Its protein product is CASSRTSRGEQYF.

The V call is TRBV18, the J call TRBJ1-1; TRBD1 aligns across 8 bases. CDR1 KGHSH and CDR2 LQKENI come from the germline V gene. The CDR3 is 16 residues long. The V segment lost 2 bases and the J segment 1 base; nucleotides outside the gene matches: 6. CDR3 coding DNA: TGTGCCAGCTCACCAATCTCAGGGGGCGGGAACACTGAAGCTTTCTTT. Encoded protein: CASSPISGGGNTEAFF.

This sequence joins TRBV7-6 and TRBJ2-5, with 9 bases fitting TRBD1. Germline V gene sequence: CDR1 SGHVS, CDR2 FNYEAQ. This CDR3 comprises 17 residues. The trim removed 5 bases at V and 3 bases at J, leaving 13 bases unmatched. The chain's CDR3 is CASSLRRDREVEETQYF. CDR3 bases: TGTGCCAGCAGCCTACGGCGGGACAGGGAGGTTGAAGAGACCCAGTACTTC.

The chain is built from TRBV30 and TRBJ1-2; D unresolved. Germline lookup yields CDR1 GTSNPN and CDR2 SVGIG (reference sequence). V was cut by 4 bases and J by 7 bases, with 19 bases left in between. The CDR3 has 14 residues. The CDR3 DNA reads as TGTGCCTGGATACCTTACCAACTCCACGGTGGCTACACCTTC. This gives the protein CAWIPYQLHGGYTF.

The chain combines TRBV23-1 with TRBJ2-7; weak D call: TRBD1 (5 bases). TRBV23-1 qualifies as an ORF whose function is uncertain. The germline V and J ends were trimmed by 3 bases and 4 bases, with 13 bases remaining between them. The CDR3 runs to 14 residues. The CDR3: CASSQGRSRYEQYF. The CDR3, as DNA: TGCGCCAGCAGTCAGGGGCGGTCCAGGTACGAGCAGTACTTC.

The chain uses TRBV28 and TRBJ1-6; D is unclear. The CDR3 consists of 13 residues. V was shortened by 4 bases and J by 4 bases, with 5 bases between the two germline ends. Germline CDR1 is MDHEN and CDR2 is SYDVKM. Written as DNA, the CDR3 is TGTGCCAGCAGTTCAGGTTATAATTCACCCCTCCACTTT. It specifies CASSSGYNSPLHF.

The rearrangement links TRBV4-1 to TRBJ2-7; 7 bases line up with TRBD1. The germline gives CDR1 MGHRA, CDR2 YSYEKL. The CDR3 is 14 amino acids. The ends lost 4 bases at V and 2 bases at J; junction bases unmatched: 5. The DNA of the CDR3 is TGCGCCAGCAGCCCCAGACAGGGAACCTACGAGCAGTACTTC. Translated, it gives CASSPRQGTYEQYF.

V usage is TRBV18 and J usage is TRBJ1-1, with D possibly matching TRBD1 (5 bases). Germline V gene lookup returns CDR1 KGHSH and CDR2 LQKENI. CDR3 length equals 14 residues. V lost 5 bases, J lost 0 bases, and 10 bases lay in between. As DNA, the CDR3 is TGTGCCAGCTCAGCCGACAGTCTGAACACTGAAGCTTTCTTT. It encodes CASSADSLNTEAFF. The whole variable domain, filled in from reference TRBV18 and TRBJ1-1, reads NAGVMQNPRHLVRRRGQEARLRCSPMKGHSHVYWYRQLPEEGLKFMVYLQKENIIDESGMPKERFSAEFPKEGPSILRIQQVVRGDSAAYFCASSADSLNTEAFFGQGTRLTVV.

The CDR3 DNA reads TGTGCCAGCAGCTTAGTTTTGGTCCGGGACACTGATGAAAAACTGTTTTTT. It codes for CASSLVLVRDTDEKLFF. The chain recombines TRBV7-9 with TRBJ1-4; possible D gene TRBD1, 6 bases. CDR1 and CDR2 from the germline V gene are SEHNR and FQNEAQ (reference sequence). This CDR3 is built from 17 residues. V dropped 1 base and J dropped 6 bases, with 18 bases sitting between them.

This clone was seen more than once but under ten times. The chain uses TRBV12-3 or TRBV12-4 and TRBJ2-7; D unclear. V lost 3 bases and J lost 4, with 4 bases in between. This CDR3 contains 11 residues. This CDR3 reads CASSFRYEQYF. CDR3 in DNA: TGTGCCAGCAGTTTTAGATACGAGCAGTACTTC.

The table lists this clone with a count of one. V usage is TRBV6-5 and J usage is TRBJ2-5; 7 positions agree with TRBD1. Germline V gene lookup returns CDR1 MNHEY and CDR2 SVGAGI. V shed 2 bases and J 2 bases; nucleotides not matched to a gene: 2. The CDR3 totals 14 residues. CDR3 nucleotides: TGTGCCAGCAGTTACGACAGGGCGCAAGAGACCCAGTACTTC. Translated: CASSYDRAQETQYF.

This clone was detected a few times. This CDR3 is CASSIVQGSNQPQHF. DNA for the CDR3: TGTGCCAGTAGTATCGTACAGGGGAGCAATCAGCCCCAGCATTTT. V and J are TRBV19 and TRBJ1-5; 7 nucleotides align to TRBD1. CDR1 LNHDA and CDR2 SQIVND come from the germline V gene (reference sequence). This CDR3 contains 15 residues. The junction had 3 bases not matched to a gene; V was cut back by 3 bases and J by 1 base.

V is TRBV3-1 (or the pseudogene TRBV3-2) and J is TRBJ2-2, with D possibly being TRBD2 (5 bases). Trimming removed 0 bases from V and 7 bases from J, with 12 bases in between. Germline lookup yields CDR1 LGHDT and CDR2 YNNKEL (reference sequence). This CDR3 comprises 15 residues. CDR3 nucleotide sequence: TGTGCCAGCAGCCAAGATCCGGGGTACGTCGGGGAGCTGTTTTTT. It yields the protein CASSQDPGYVGELFF.

The chain carries TRBV5-4 and TRBJ1-1; D is perhaps TRBD1 (5 bases). The germline V gene encodes CDR1 SGHNT and CDR2 YYREEE (reference sequence). This CDR3 has 13 residues. Deletions cut 1 base from V and 4 bases from J, with 8 bases between. DNA for the CDR3: TGTGCCAGCAGCTTGATCGGGGGCACTGAAGCTTTCTTT. This encodes CASSLIGGTEAFF.

The CDR3 spells CASSGTAYNEQFF. CDR3 in DNA: TGTGCCAGCAGCGGGACAGCCTACAATGAGCAGTTCTTC. The chain recombines TRBV12-3 or TRBV12-4 with TRBJ2-1; 7 bases map to TRBD1. J lost 2 bases, V lost 6 bases, and 1 base had no gene match. This CDR3 is built from 13 residues.

The V call is TRBV11-3, the J call TRBJ1-1, with D perhaps matching TRBD1 (5 bases). This CDR3 has 16 amino acids. Trimming shortened V by 5 bases and J by 1 base, and 17 bases separated the two germline ends. Per germline, CDR1 SGHNT and CDR2 YENEEA. The chain's CDR3 is CASSDNWGVRNTEAFF. CDR3 DNA sequence: TGTGCCAGCAGCGACAACTGGGGGGTGAGGAACACTGAAGCTTTCTTT. The whole variable domain, filled in from reference TRBV11-3 and TRBJ1-1, reads EAGVVQSPRYKIIEKKQPVAFWCNPISGHNTLYWYLQNLGQGPELLIRYENEEAVDDSQLPKDRFSAERLKGVDSTLKIQPAELGDSAVYLCASSDNWGVRNTEAFFGQGTRLTVV.

The rearrangement uses TRBV7-8 and TRBJ1-1; no reliable D call. V lost 1 base to trimming and J lost 1 base, with 25 bases between them. This CDR3 contains 20 residues. Germline V gene data show CDR1 as SGHVS and CDR2 as FQNEAQ. Written as DNA, the CDR3 is TGTGCCAGCAGCTTAGGGACCCTAGGGAGGAGGGTTGGATGGAACACTGAAGCTTTCTTT. Amino acid sequence: CASSLGTLGRRVGWNTEAFF.

The gene calls are TRBV4-3 and TRBJ2-2; the D is unclear. CDR3 length: 16 amino acids. V was pared by 0 bases and J by 6 bases, with 14 bases between. Germline V CDR1 and CDR2: LGHNA, YSLEER. The DNA for the CDR3 is TGCGCCAGCAGCCAAGATACAGTTCCGCCGCCCGGGGAGCTGTTTTTT. This gives the protein CASSQDTVPPPGELFF.

This rearrangement joins TRBV19 to TRBJ2-7; D gene ambiguous. V was clipped by 5 bases and J by 0 bases, with 11 bases between them. The CDR3 sequence is 14 residues long. Germline CDR1 LNHDA, CDR2 SQIVND (reference sequence). In DNA, the CDR3 is TGTGCCAGTAGTGCCCTCCTGAGCTCCTACGAGCAGTACTTC. Translating gives CASSALLSSYEQYF. The whole variable domain, filled in from reference TRBV19 and TRBJ2-7, reads DGGITQSPKYLFRKEGQNVTLSCEQNLNHDAMYWYRQDPGQGLRLIYYSQIVNDFQKGDIAEGYSVSREKKESFPLTVTSAQKNPTAFYLCASSALLSSYEQYFGPGTRLTVT.

This chain connects TRBV4-1 to TRBJ2-3; 11 nucleotides agree with TRBD2. The V segment lost 2 bases and the J segment 5 bases; nucleotides outside the gene matches: 3. The germline gives CDR1 MGHRA, CDR2 YSYEKL. The CDR3 length is 15 residues. The CDR3 is CASSQPGTSGDTQYF. DNA for the CDR3: TGCGCCAGCAGCCAACCCGGGACTAGCGGAGATACGCAGTATTTT.